Here is one TCR beta chain with its context. The target antigen is unknown. Some clones are missing from TCRdb's copy, which holds only in-frame ones; the method was immunoSEQ multiplex PCR. In the table there are 150,000 to 200,000 clones, about 92% of which are singletons. Germline CDR1 and CDR2: SEHNR and FQNEAQ (reference sequence). The V end lost 6 bases, the J end lost 7 bases, and 13 bases lay between the germline ends. The CDR3 runs to 14 residues. This specimen comes from a study of T cell responses to AZD1222 COVID-19 vaccine. Findings and caveats of the study: Reportedly, nearly half the spike-specific TCRs target unmutated variant regions. In a largely white British group with more females than males, clonal diversity was possibly underestimated.

The sequence derives from an adult in good health. V is TRBV7-9 and J is TRBJ1-6; D might be TRBD1 (5 bases). The material sequenced was peripheral blood, taken on day 0 of AZD1222 vaccination. CDR3 sequence reads: CASSFGTENSPLHF. CDR3 DNA: TGTGCCAGCAGTTTCGGGACCGAGAATTCACCCCTCCACTTT.